Listed here is a single T cell receptor (beta chain). The antigen remains undetermined. Diagnosis relied on clinical symptoms, serum thyroxine and TRAb, thyroid ultrasound and orbital computed tomography. Germline V gives CDR1 KGHSY, CDR2 FQNENV. V lost 4 bases to trimming and J lost 3 bases; unmatched junction nucleotides: 10. This CDR3 contains 17 residues. TCR beta CDR3 region amplification was performed from RNA transcripts. In the first-round RT-PCR of the TCR CDR3, the HTBI primer set was used. TCRdb processed the multiplex PCR reads anew with MiXCR; each CDR3 protein has one entry. The sample includes about 520,000 distinct CDR3 sequences, approximately 25% of them seen just once. This entry comes from a study of T cells in Graves' hyperthyroidism and ophthalmopathy. Study in general: Blood was drawn when the patient was first diagnosed and still untreated.

Study-wide results and caveats: Most expanded thyroid clonotypes above 0.001 recurred in blood.

The rearrangement uses TRBV16 and TRBJ2-1; 9 bases are shared with TRBD1. This TCR was recovered from a woman aged 25 to 45 with Graves' ophthalmopathy. The sample consisted of blood. DNA of the CDR3: TGTGCCAGCAGCCTCACTCAGGGACAGGGTGACTACAATGAGCAGTTCTTC. Protein product: CASSLTQGQGDYNEQFF.